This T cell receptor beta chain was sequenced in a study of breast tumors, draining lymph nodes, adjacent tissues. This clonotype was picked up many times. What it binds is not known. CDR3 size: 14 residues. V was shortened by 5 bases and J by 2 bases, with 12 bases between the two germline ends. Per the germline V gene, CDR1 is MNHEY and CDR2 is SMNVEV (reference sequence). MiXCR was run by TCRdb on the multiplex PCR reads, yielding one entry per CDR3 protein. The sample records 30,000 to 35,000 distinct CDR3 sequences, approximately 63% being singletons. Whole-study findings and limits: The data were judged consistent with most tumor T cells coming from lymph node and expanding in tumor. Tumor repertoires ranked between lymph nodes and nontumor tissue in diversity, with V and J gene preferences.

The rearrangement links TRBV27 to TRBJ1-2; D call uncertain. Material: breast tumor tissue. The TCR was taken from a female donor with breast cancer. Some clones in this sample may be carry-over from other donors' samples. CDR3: CASSPGGRNYGYTF. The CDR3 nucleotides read TGTGCCAGCAGTCCAGGAGGCAGGAACTATGGCTACACCTTC.